The rows below give T cell receptor beta chains drawn from one sample of a study of blood T cell repertoires in COVID-19. Only in-frame clones appear in the TCRdb table, and some are missing; sequencing was by immunoSEQ multiplex PCR. The sample contains around 200,000 clones, roughly 90% of which appear only once. Sequenced sample: peripheral blood. These receptors all come from a woman aged 60-70 years with COVID-19, enrolled during active disease. Both conserved end residues are part of each CDR3. A D gene is named only where the DNA matches it firmly. Clone sizes are given selectively: once, few, many, or a class where the clone is expanded.

d_gene,abundance,j_gene,v_gene,CDR3nt,CDR3aa
TRBD2,NA,TRBJ2-2,TRBV5-5,TGTGCCAGCAGCCGGGGGGATACCGGGGAGCTGTTTTTT,CASSRGDTGELFF
TRBD1,NA,TRBJ2-7,TRBV10-3,TGTGCCATCAGTGAGCCTCCGGGACAGGGTCCCTACGAGCAGTACTTC,CAISEPPGQGPYEQYF
TRBD1,NA,TRBJ2-3,TRBV5-1,TGCGCCAGCAGCACCCCCGGGACAGGGGGCTCAGATACGCAGTATTTT,CASSTPGTGGSDTQYF
NA,NA,TRBJ2-5,TRBV18,TGTGCCAGCTCACCAGGGGGCCTCCAAGAGACCCAGTACTTC,CASSPGGLQETQYF
NA,few,TRBJ1-5,TRBV21-1,TGTGCCAGCAGCCCGCCCGGGACAGGGAACAATCAGCCCCAGCATTTT,CASSPPGTGNNQPQHF
TRBD1,NA,TRBJ1-1,TRBV3-1/TRBV3-2,TGTGCCAGCAGCGTAAACAGGGGGAACACTGAAGCTTTCTTT,CASSVNRGNTEAFF
TRBD2,once,TRBJ2-3,TRBV7-8,TGTGCCAGCAGCTCGTTCTCCGGGACTAGCGGGAAAGGAGATACGCAGTATTTT,CASSSFSGTSGKGDTQYF
NA,NA,TRBJ2-7,TRBV7-2,TGTGCCAGCAGCCCGCCTAGCGAACTACCCTACGAGCAGTACTTC,CASSPPSELPYEQYF
NA,NA,TRBJ2-2,TRBV27,TGTGCCAGCAGGAAAGGGGCCCGGATGGCCGGGGAGCTGTTTTTT,CASRKGARMAGELFF
NA,NA,TRBJ1-2,TRBV25-1,TGTGCCAGCAGTGCAAACCTCGGGGTTGGCTATGGCTACACCTTC,CASSANLGVGYGYTF
TRBD2,few,TRBJ2-7,TRBV7-3,TGTGCCAGCAGCCAGAGCGGCGGGAGTACAGACGAGCAGTACTTC,CASSQSGGSTDEQYF
TRBD2,NA,TRBJ2-1,TRBV9,TGTGCCAGCCGACCGGGACTAGCGGAATCCTACAATGAGCAGTTCTTC,CASRPGLAESYNEQFF
TRBD1,NA,TRBJ1-2,TRBV28,TGTGCCAGCAGTCTCAGGACAGGCGGCTACACCTTC,CASSLRTGGYTF
NA,NA,TRBJ2-7,TRBV13,TGTGCCAGCAGCTTAGGCCGGCTAGCGCTGACCTACGAGCAGTACTTC,CASSLGRLALTYEQYF
NA,NA,TRBJ2-7,TRBV13,TGTGCCAGCAGCCCTGGGCCAACCGTGCAGTACTTC,CASSPGPTVQYF
TRBD2,NA,TRBJ2-2,TRBV13,TGTGCCAGCAGCTTGGCGGGAGTGGGCACCGGGGAGCTGTTTTTT,CASSLAGVGTGELFF
NA,NA,TRBJ2-5,TRBV18,TGTGCCAGCTCACCCCTGGGTAGCGAAGAGACCCAGTACTTC,CASSPLGSEETQYF
NA,once,TRBJ2-5,TRBV13,TGTGCCAGCAGCTTACCCTTGGGGGCGGAGACCCAGTACTTC,CASSLPLGAETQYF